One and the same sample provided the 10 T cell receptor beta chains below, sequenced in a study of T cells after yellow fever vaccination. TCRdb reanalysed the 5' RACE reads using MiXCR and keeps one entry per CDR3 protein. The table lists 200,000 to 300,000 distinct CDR3 sequences, 10% to 15% of them singletons, with around 0.49% in the top ten. The sample in question was CD4+ T cells sorted from PBMCs, obtained 45 days after the yellow fever booster vaccination. The receptors derive from a man aged 25 to 45 who received the YFV17D yellow fever vaccine.

In regard to this clonotype: A single base separates this from a much larger clone, so it may be a read error. The chain is built from TRBV10-1 and TRBJ2-1; the match to TRBD2 covers 7 bases. V dropped 4 bases and J dropped 5; count of bases not matched to a gene: 11. The CDR3 has 16 residues. Germline CDR1 reads WNHNN; CDR2 reads SYGVQD (reference sequence). The CDR3 DNA reads TGCGCCAGCAGTGGGAATCTACGCGGGAGTAACAATGAGCAGTTCTTC. This codes for CASSGNLRGSNNEQFF.

CDR3 region: CSARKGAGAINEQFF. CDR3 in DNA: TGCAGTGCTAGAAAGGGAGCGGGAGCCATCAATGAGCAGTTCTTC. This rearrangement joins TRBV20-1 to TRBJ2-1; 8 bases are shared with TRBD2. The CDR3 spans 15 residues. Per germline, CDR1 DFQATT and CDR2 SNEGSKA (reference sequence). J was trimmed by 6 bases and V by 2 bases; bases with no gene match: 9.

On this clonotype: A read error may explain this, as a much larger clone is one base away. The chain employs TRBV11-2 and TRBJ2-2, with D unclear. This CDR3 is 14 amino acids long. The germline V gene has CDR1 SGHAT and CDR2 FQNNGV. Trimming removed 2 bases from V and 0 bases from J, with 4 bases in between. The CDR3 sequence: CASSLNPNTGELFF. The CDR3 coding sequence is TGTGCCAGCAGCTTAAACCCGAACACCGGGGAGCTGTTTTTT.

The chain is built from TRBV4-3 and TRBJ2-3; 7 bases match TRBD1. The CDR3 extends over 15 amino acids. Germline V gene sequence: CDR1 LGHNA, CDR2 YSLEER. V shed 4 bases, J shed 0 bases, and the junction held 4 bases outside the gene matches. CDR3 in DNA: TGCGCCAGCAGCCCCTGGGACAGTAGCACAGATACGCAGTATTTT. This translates into CASSPWDSSTDTQYF.

The rearrangement uses TRBV6-1 and TRBJ2-1, with 7 positions matching TRBD1. The germline V gene encodes CDR1 MNHNS and CDR2 SASEGT. This CDR3 is 13 amino acids long. With V trimmed by 6 bases and J by 4 bases, 3 bases remained unmatched. CDR3 sequence: CASRPGQYNEQFF. Written as DNA, the CDR3 is TGTGCCAGCAGGCCGGGACAGTACAATGAGCAGTTCTTC.

This clonotype has more than one count but fewer than ten. The chain carries TRBV6-5 and TRBJ2-7, with 11 bases fitting TRBD2. Trimming cost V 4 bases and J 0 bases; bases outside gene matches: 11. CDR1 is MNHEY, CDR2 SVGAGI, per germline. This CDR3 is built from 18 residues. In DNA form, the CDR3 reads TGTGCCAGCAGTTCCCTAGCGGGAGGCCACTCAAGCTCCTACGAGCAGTACTTC. Translating gives CASSSLAGGHSSSYEQYF.

There are many counts of this clonotype. The chain couples TRBV20-1 to TRBJ2-5; either TRBD1 or TRBD2 may fit D (5 bases each). The germline V gene has CDR1 DFQATT and CDR2 SNEGSKA (reference sequence). This CDR3 has 16 amino acids. V lost 3 bases to trimming and J lost 1 base, with 18 bases between them. The CDR3 here is CSASSRRDLIQETQYF. For the CDR3, the DNA is TGCAGTGCTAGTTCTCGCCGGGACCTGATCCAAGAGACCCAGTACTTC.

This clonotype has a count of ten or more. The chain combines TRBV12-3 or TRBV12-4 with TRBJ2-3; D is uncertain. The CDR3 totals 15 residues. Trimming stripped 6 bases from V and 4 bases from J, with 17 bases between. The CDR3 DNA is TGTGCCAGCAGCCAGATCGGTGATGGCGCAGATACGCAGTATTTT. It is translated as CASSQIGDGADTQYF.

This clonotype was counted at least ten times. The rearrangement uses TRBV20-1 and TRBJ2-3; D perhaps matches TRBD2 (6 bases). V lost 1 base and J 1 base, leaving 12 bases between the germline ends. In germline, CDR1 is DFQATT, CDR2 SNEGSKA (reference sequence). The CDR3 extends over 15 amino acids. The CDR3 spells CSARVGASGTDTQYF. The CDR3 DNA follows: TGCAGTGCTAGAGTGGGAGCTAGCGGCACAGATACGCAGTATTTT.

This clonotype showed up just a few times. The V call is TRBV4-3, the J call TRBJ1-1, with D unresolved. The ends were cut back, 1 base at V and 5 bases at J, with 14 bases in the middle. Germline-derived CDR1 and CDR2 are LGHNA and YSLEER. The CDR3 covers 15 residues. As DNA, the CDR3 is TGCGCCAGCAGCCAAGGGGGAGTCGGAGGTACTGAAGCTTTCTTT. It specifies CASSQGGVGGTEAFF.